This entry concerns a single TCR beta chain. Its cognate antigen is unknown. Both 60 Vbeta primers and 13 Jbeta primers went into the PCR. Here immunoSEQ multiplex PCR was the method, and the copy in TCRdb shows in-frame clones only, minus some. The repertoire shows fewer than 250,000 clones; the top ten hold less than 1%. This cohort consisted of healthy bone marrow donors. The CDR3 length is 15 residues. The ends lost 4 bases at V and 6 bases at J; junction bases unmatched: 7. Germline V gives CDR1 SGHVS, CDR2 FQNEAQ. The source of the sample is a study of cytomegalovirus exposure and HLA in healthy donors. Study-wide results and caveats: Among the CMV-associated chains, a few were confirmed in vitro as specific for CMV antigens. Reports indicated that the classifier achieved high specificity and sensitivity in diagnosing cytomegalovirus status. Certain sequence variants were highly shared and formed a cluster, and this cluster was likely a sequencing artifact.

This TCR came from a woman under 40 in good health and CMV-seropositive. Sample: PBMCs. The V and J genes are TRBV7-8 and TRBJ1-5; TRBD1 aligns across 9 bases. The CDR3 DNA reads as TGTGCCAGCAGCTCAACAGGGGGCGCGGGTCAGCCCCAGCATTTT. It is translated as CASSSTGGAGQPQHF.